These 14 T cell receptor beta chains originate from one sample sequenced in a study of cytomegalovirus exposure and HLA in healthy donors. Sequencing used immunoSEQ multiplex PCR; TCRdb keeps in-frame clones, though not all of them. There are 150,000 to 200,000 clones in the sample; about 81% occur only once, and over 0.95% lies in the top ten. Specimen: PBMCs. These receptors were collected from a woman in her twenties or thirties in good health and CMV-seronegative.

The chain carries TRBV7-9 and TRBJ1-3, with D unclear. This CDR3 has 16 residues. Germline assignment: CDR1 SEHNR and CDR2 FQNEAQ (reference sequence). The V end was cut by 5 bases, the J end by 2 bases, with 16 bases between. CDR3 loop: CASSPHTAAAGNTIYF. As DNA, the CDR3 is TGTGCCAGCAGCCCCCATACCGCGGCCGCTGGAAACACCATATATTTT.

V and J are TRBV6-1 and TRBJ2-1, with TRBD2 matching 7 bases. The CDR3 has 17 residues. The V gene end was trimmed by 1 base and the J gene end by 4 bases; junction bases not matched to a gene: 10. CDR1 is MNHNS, CDR2 SASEGT, per germline. This chain's CDR3 is CASSEEGSGLPYNEQFF. The CDR3 nucleotides read TGTGCCAGCAGTGAAGAGGGTAGCGGGCTTCCTTACAATGAGCAGTTCTTC.

V and J are TRBV7-3 and TRBJ2-3, with D possibly being TRBD1 (6 bases). Germline CDR1 SGHTA, CDR2 FQGTGA. The V end lost 8 bases, the J end lost 6 bases, and 15 bases lay between the germline ends. The CDR3 is made up of 13 amino acids. The CDR3: CASRLAGADTQYF. CDR3 nucleotide sequence: TGTGCCAGCCGGCTAGCAGGGGCCGATACGCAGTATTTT. Full variable domain (outside the CDR3, taken from reference TRBV7-3 and TRBJ2-3): GAGVSQTPSNKVTEKGKYVELRCDPISGHTALYWYRQSLGQGPEFLIYFQGTGAADDSGLPNDRFFAVRPEGSVSTLKIQRTERGDSAVYLCASRLAGADTQYFGPGTRLTVL.

V usage is TRBV5-1 and J usage is TRBJ2-2; D might be TRBD2 (6 bases). Trimming took 0 bases from V and 5 from J, leaving 17 bases between them. The length of the CDR3 is 17 residues. Per the germline V gene, CDR1 is SGHRS and CDR2 is YFSETQ. DNA of the CDR3: TGCGCCAGCAGCTTGGAAGGGCGCCATGCGGGGACCGGGGAGCTGTTTTTT. Translating it yields CASSLEGRHAGTGELFF. The full variable domain, in which reference TRBV5-1 and TRBJ2-2 provide the parts outside the CDR3, is KAGVTQTPRYLIKTRGQQVTLSCSPISGHRSVSWYQQTPGQGLQFLFEYFSETQRNKGNFPGRFSGRQFSNSRSEMNVSTLELGDSALYLCASSLEGRHAGTGELFFGEGSRLTVL.

The chain links TRBV25-1 to TRBJ1-1; a possible D gene is TRBD1 (5 bases). The CDR3 contains 13 residues. Looked up from germline, CDR1 is MGHDK and CDR2 is SYGVNS. Between the trimmed V and J ends, which lost 5 bases and 5 bases, there was a span of 12 bases. The CDR3 bases are TGTGCCAGCAGTAGGACACGAGAGACTGAAGCTTTCTTT. Translation gives CASSRTRETEAFF. Looking up the rest from reference TRBV25-1 and TRBJ1-1 gives the full variable domain: EADIYQTPRYLVIGTGKKITLECSQTMGHDKMYWYQQDPGMELHLIHYSYGVNSTEKGDLSSESTVSRIRTEHFPLTLESARPSHTSQYLCASSRTRETEAFFGQGTRLTVV.

The chain combines TRBV9 with TRBJ2-1; D is possibly TRBD2 (5 bases). V lost 4 bases and J lost 4, with 9 bases in between. CDR1 is SGDLS, CDR2 YYNGEE, per germline. This CDR3 has 13 residues. CDR3 in amino acids: CASSPRGYNEQFF. The DNA of the CDR3 is TGTGCCAGCAGCCCACGGGGATACAATGAGCAGTTCTTC.

The V gene is TRBV5-1, the J gene TRBJ1-3; TRBD1 is a possible D gene (5 bases). The CDR3 loop spans 15 amino acids. The germline V gene encodes CDR1 SGHRS and CDR2 YFSETQ. V dropped 2 bases and J dropped 2 bases, with 11 bases sitting between them. CDR3 protein: CASSFQGTAGNTIYF. For the CDR3, the DNA is TGCGCCAGCAGCTTCCAGGGTACCGCTGGAAACACCATATATTTT. Filled out from reference TRBV5-1 and TRBJ1-3, the complete variable domain reads KAGVTQTPRYLIKTRGQQVTLSCSPISGHRSVSWYQQTPGQGLQFLFEYFSETQRNKGNFPGRFSGRQFSNSRSEMNVSTLELGDSALYLCASSFQGTAGNTIYFGEGSWLTVV.

The chain carries TRBV5-1 and TRBJ2-2, with 9 bases matching TRBD1. Per the germline V gene, CDR1 is SGHRS and CDR2 is YFSETQ. With 8 bases clipped from V and 4 bases from J, the junction kept 6 bases outside the gene matches. The CDR3 has 14 amino acids. CDR3 residues: CASSTGGGTGELFF. The CDR3 nucleotides are TGCGCCAGTTCAACAGGGGGCGGCACCGGGGAGCTGTTTTTT.

This clone occurred once. The gene calls are TRBV6-6 and TRBJ1-4; possible D gene TRBD1, 5 bases. CDR3 length equals 15 residues. The V and J ends lost 0 bases and 2 bases respectively, with 7 bases between them. Germline assignment: CDR1 MNHNY and CDR2 SVGAGI (reference sequence). CDR3 sequence: CASSYSAGTNEKLFF. The CDR3 nucleotides read TGTGCCAGCAGTTACTCGGCAGGGACTAATGAAAAACTGTTTTTT.

This chain joins TRBV7-8 and TRBJ1-1; 9 bases are a match to TRBD1. Germline assignment: CDR1 SGHVS and CDR2 FQNEAQ. After removal of 5 bases from V and 6 bases from J, the junction contained 7 bases not matched to a gene. The CDR3 has 14 residues. The CDR3 is CASSPARDRAEAFF. DNA for the CDR3: TGTGCCAGCAGCCCAGCCAGGGACAGGGCTGAAGCTTTCTTT.

The genes are TRBV30 and TRBJ2-1, with D possibly TRBD2 on 6 matching bases. V was pared by 2 bases and J by 6 bases, with 14 bases between. This CDR3 comprises 14 residues. The germline gives CDR1 GTSNPN, CDR2 SVGIG (reference sequence). CDR3 sequence reads: CAWSSGSLGNEQFF. The CDR3 bases are TGTGCCTGGAGTTCCGGGAGCTTGGGCAATGAGCAGTTCTTC.

The V gene is TRBV4-2, the J gene TRBJ2-1, with TRBD2 as a possible D gene (5 bases). The ends were cut back, 0 bases at V and 0 bases at J, with 21 bases in the middle. The germline gives CDR1 LGHNA, CDR2 YNFKEQ. The CDR3 consists of 20 residues. The CDR3 DNA is TGTGCCAGCAGCCAAGAGGGGTCCGGTCGTAGCGTGCTCTCCTACAATGAGCAGTTCTTC. This encodes CASSQEGSGRSVLSYNEQFF.

The genes are TRBV6-9 and TRBJ2-5; 11 bases are a match to TRBD2. The CDR3 loop spans 19 amino acids. The germline V gene has CDR1 MNHGY and CDR2 SVAAGI. The ends lost 11 bases at V and 1 base at J; junction bases unmatched: 21. The CDR3 is CAPLWGLGASGGPQETQYF. As DNA, the CDR3 is TGTGCCCCCCTCTGGGGACTTGGGGCTAGCGGGGGGCCCCAAGAGACCCAGTACTTC.

This clone appeared once. The rearrangement uses TRBV5-1 and TRBJ2-1; 7 bases fit TRBD2. Germline CDR1 is SGHRS and CDR2 is YFSETQ. J was trimmed by 7 bases and V by 4 bases; bases with no gene match: 20. The CDR3 sequence is 18 residues long. CDR3 sequence reads: CASSPSAGWGQAGNEQFF. Here the CDR3 DNA reads TGCGCCAGCAGCCCCTCGGCGGGGTGGGGTCAAGCGGGGAATGAGCAGTTCTTC.